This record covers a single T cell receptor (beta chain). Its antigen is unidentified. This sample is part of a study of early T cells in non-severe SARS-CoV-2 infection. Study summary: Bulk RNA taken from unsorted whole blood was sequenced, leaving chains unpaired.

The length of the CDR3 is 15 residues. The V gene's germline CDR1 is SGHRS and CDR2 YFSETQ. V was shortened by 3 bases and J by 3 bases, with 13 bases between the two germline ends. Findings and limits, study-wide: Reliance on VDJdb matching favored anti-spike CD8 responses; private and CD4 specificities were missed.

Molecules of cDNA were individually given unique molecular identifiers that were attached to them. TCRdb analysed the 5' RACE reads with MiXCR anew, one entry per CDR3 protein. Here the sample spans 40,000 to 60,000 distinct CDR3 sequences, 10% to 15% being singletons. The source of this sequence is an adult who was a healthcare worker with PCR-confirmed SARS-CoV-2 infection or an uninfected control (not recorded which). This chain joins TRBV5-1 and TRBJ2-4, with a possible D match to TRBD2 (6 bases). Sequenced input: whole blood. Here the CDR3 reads CASSSEGTGKNIQYF. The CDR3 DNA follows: TGCGCCAGCAGCTCGGAGGGGACGGGCAAAAACATTCAGTACTTC.